This passage covers 23 T cell receptor beta chains from one sample sequenced in a study of T-cell reconstitution after alpha-beta-depleted transplantation in children. Researchers prepared the TCRbeta library using unique molecular identifiers, the study reports. MiXCR, applied by TCRdb to the PCR reads, yields one record per CDR3 protein. The top ten hold roughly 5.4% of the sample, which has roughly 500,000 distinct CDR3 sequences, about an eighth seen once. The source was PBMCs from the stem cell graft donor, collected from the stem cell graft. Source of these receptors: a human donor who donated a stem cell graft to a child with combined immunodeficiency.

V is TRBV18 and J is TRBJ2-7, with D tentatively TRBD2 (6 bases). Trimming shortened V by 2 bases and J by 3 bases, and 11 bases separated the two germline ends. The germline V gene encodes CDR1 KGHSH and CDR2 LQKENI. This CDR3 comprises 14 residues. CDR3 residues: CASSPAGRLYEQYF. The CDR3 bases are TGTGCCAGCTCACCAGCTGGGAGGCTCTACGAGCAGTACTTC.

In DNA, the CDR3 is TGTGCCAGCAGCCCTAGTTCTGGGAGTCGGACCCAGTACTTC. Protein sequence: CASSPSSGSRTQYF. The chain couples TRBV7-9 to TRBJ2-5, with D perhaps TRBD2 (5 bases). CDR1 is SEHNR and CDR2 is FQNEAQ in the germline V gene (reference sequence). CDR3 length equals 14 residues. Trimming removed 5 bases at V and 7 bases at J, with 17 bases between.

This clonotype has a handful of counts. V gene TRBV7-7 combines with J gene TRBJ2-1, with 12 bases fitting TRBD2. CDR1 and CDR2 from the germline V gene are SSHAT and FNYEAQ (reference sequence). The CDR3 consists of 16 residues. V shed 1 base, J shed 5 bases, and the junction held 3 bases outside the gene matches. CDR3: CASSLDGLAGNNEQFF. CDR3 DNA: TGTGCCAGCAGCTTAGACGGACTAGCGGGAAACAATGAGCAGTTCTTC.

This clonotype was found a few times. The CDR3 loop is CASSLLAVDSYEQYF. CDR3 nucleotide sequence: TGTGCCAGCAGCCTCCTAGCGGTTGACTCCTACGAGCAGTACTTC. The rearrangement links TRBV3-1 to TRBJ2-7; TRBD2 aligns across 7 bases. The CDR3 has 15 amino acids. V was pared by 4 bases and J by 0 bases, with 6 bases of the junction left unmatched. CDR1 is LGHDT and CDR2 is YNNKEL in the germline V gene (reference sequence).

The V and J genes are TRBV9 and TRBJ2-7; D might be TRBD1 (5 bases). The ends were cut back, 2 bases at V and 5 bases at J, with 14 bases in the middle. Germline V gene data show CDR1 as SGDLS and CDR2 as YYNGEE. This CDR3 is built from 14 residues. The CDR3 bases are TGTGCCAGCAGCGTTTGGGGCGGTGGTAACGAGCAGTACTTC. Its protein product is CASSVWGGGNEQYF.

The chain employs TRBV4-3 and TRBJ2-1, with 8 nucleotides matching TRBD2. Unmatched junction bases numbered 8, after V lost 0 bases and J lost 4 bases. The CDR3 extends over 17 amino acids. From germline, CDR1 is LGHNA and CDR2 YSLEER. The CDR3 nucleotides are TGCGCCAGCAGCCAAGATCGGGCTAGCGGGCTATACAATGAGCAGTTCTTC. Residues: CASSQDRASGLYNEQFF.

This clonotype was detected only a few times. The V call is TRBV12-3 or TRBV12-4, the J call TRBJ2-7; the D gene is possibly TRBD1 (6 bases). CDR3 length equals 15 residues. Trimming shortened V by 1 base and J by 3 bases, and 13 bases separated the two germline ends. The CDR3 DNA reads as TGTGCCAGCAGTTTAGGGGGGCAGGGTATCTACGAGCAGTACTTC. As protein: CASSLGGQGIYEQYF.

There are a few counts of this clonotype. The CDR3, as DNA: TGTGCCACCTCCGACGGAGGGGTAGCCTATCAGCCCCAGCATTTT. Translation: CATSDGGVAYQPQHF. The gene calls are TRBV6-2 or TRBV6-3 and TRBJ1-5; D possibly corresponds to TRBD1 (5 bases). The germline gives CDR1 MNHEY, CDR2 SVGEGT. Trimming left V 10 bases short and J 5 bases short, with 21 bases between. There are 15 residues in the CDR3.

The chain links TRBV6-5 to TRBJ2-1, with a tentative D call TRBD2 (7 bases). The CDR3 consists of 15 residues. The V gene lost 2 bases and the J gene lost 4 bases, with 12 bases spanning the gap. Germline V gives CDR1 MNHEY, CDR2 SVGAGI. The CDR3 region is CASSYGRGAYNEQFF. For the CDR3, the DNA is TGTGCCAGCAGTTACGGTCGGGGGGCATACAATGAGCAGTTCTTC.

This chain links TRBV7-3 with TRBJ2-1; D is possibly TRBD2 (5 bases). The CDR3 has 15 amino acids. From germline, CDR1 is SGHTA and CDR2 FQGTGA. The V gene lost 1 base and the J gene lost 7 bases, with 14 bases spanning the gap. The CDR3, as DNA: TGTGCCAGCAGCTTAATGGAGGCAGGAAGTAATGAGCAGTTCTTC. Protein product: CASSLMEAGSNEQFF.

The V and J genes are TRBV20-1 and TRBJ2-3, with D perhaps TRBD2 (5 bases). Germline CDR1 reads DFQATT; CDR2 reads SNEGSKA (reference sequence). This CDR3 spans 15 amino acids. V gave up 6 bases and J gave up 2 bases, with 18 bases separating them. CDR3 protein: CSAVPPSPLTDTQYF. The CDR3 DNA sequence: TGCAGTGCCGTCCCCCCTAGCCCCCTCACAGATACGCAGTATTTT.

This rearrangement joins TRBV5-1 to TRBJ2-3; D remains unclear. The V gene lost 1 base and the J gene lost 0 bases, with 6 bases spanning the gap. Looked up from germline, CDR1 is SGHRS and CDR2 is YFSETQ. The CDR3 consists of 14 residues. The DNA for the CDR3 is TGCGCCAGCAGCTTGCAGAGGAGCACAGATACGCAGTATTTT. It specifies CASSLQRSTDTQYF.

This clonotype was detected ten times or more. V usage is TRBV5-1 and J usage is TRBJ2-1; D ambiguous. This CDR3 is built from 15 residues. Germline values: CDR1 SGHRS, CDR2 YFSETQ. V shed 0 bases and J shed 9 bases, with 16 bases lying between them. CDR3 residues: CASSLDSKHSSEQFF. CDR3 in DNA: TGCGCCAGCAGCTTGGACTCGAAGCACAGCAGTGAGCAGTTCTTC. Combining the CDR3 with reference TRBV5-1 and TRBJ2-1 gives the whole variable domain KAGVTQTPRYLIKTRGQQVTLSCSPISGHRSVSWYQQTPGQGLQFLFEYFSETQRNKGNFPGRFSGRQFSNSRSEMNVSTLELGDSALYLCASSLDSKHSSEQFFGPGTRLTVL.

The table lists this clonotype with a few counts. The V call is TRBV7-2, the J call TRBJ1-2; D may be TRBD1 (6 bases). V was pared by 5 bases and J by 1 base, with 11 bases between. The length of the CDR3 is 14 residues. CDR1 and CDR2 (germline): SGHTA, FQGNSA. DNA for the CDR3: TGTGCCAGCAGCCCGGACAGTCTTAACTATGGCTACACCTTC. Translated: CASSPDSLNYGYTF.

This clonotype has at least ten counts. V gene TRBV29-1 combines with J gene TRBJ2-3, with no clear D. The CDR3 contains 14 residues. Germline CDR1 and CDR2: SQVTM and ANQGSEA. The V and J ends lost 4 bases and 0 bases respectively, with 11 bases between them. The DNA of the CDR3 is TGCAGCGTTGGGCAGGCCCCGAGCACAGATACGCAGTATTTT. Translated: CSVGQAPSTDTQYF.

V and J are TRBV13 and TRBJ2-1; no definite D call. CDR1 and CDR2 (germline): PRHDT, FYEKMQ (reference sequence). The V end was cut by 0 bases, the J end by 7 bases, with 10 bases between. The CDR3 is made up of 14 amino acids. The CDR3 DNA sequence: TGTGCCAGCAGCTTAGGAAACAGTAGGAATGAGCAGTTCTTC. Its translation: CASSLGNSRNEQFF.

In this sample, this clonotype turned up a few times. The V and J genes are TRBV18 and TRBJ2-1, with D unresolved. The CDR3 spans 15 residues. From germline, CDR1 is KGHSH and CDR2 LQKENI. V gave up 1 base and J gave up 2 bases, with 9 bases separating them. The CDR3 coding sequence is TGTGCCAGCTCACCACAGTCCAGCACCTACAATGAGCAGTTCTTC. The encoded protein is CASSPQSSTYNEQFF.

This clonotype came up a few times. The rearrangement joins TRBV11-3 to TRBJ2-3; the D gene is possibly TRBD1 (5 bases). V lost 2 bases to trimming and J lost 2 bases, with 11 bases between them. Germline lookup yields CDR1 SGHNT and CDR2 YENEEA. The CDR3 loop spans 15 amino acids. The CDR3 protein is CASSLIVGHTDTQYF. The DNA of the CDR3 is TGTGCCAGCAGCTTAATTGTGGGGCACACAGATACGCAGTATTTT.

Written as DNA, the CDR3 is TGCGCCAGCAGCTCTAAGACTAGCGGGTCCTACAATGAGCAGTTCTTC. Protein sequence: CASSSKTSGSYNEQFF. The rearrangement joins TRBV5-1 to TRBJ2-1; 10 nucleotides agree with TRBD2. V gave up 3 bases and J gave up 1 base; unmatched junction bases: 4. This CDR3 has 16 amino acids. The germline gives CDR1 SGHRS, CDR2 YFSETQ.

This chain links TRBV10-3 with TRBJ2-5; no firm D call. The CDR3 spans 14 residues. The ends were cut back, 0 bases at V and 0 bases at J, with 5 bases in the middle. Per germline, CDR1 ENHRY and CDR2 SYGVKD. The CDR3 coding sequence is TGTGCCATCAGTGAGTCTTACAACCAAGAGACCCAGTACTTC. Its protein is CAISESYNQETQYF.

This clonotype was detected only a few times. The chain employs TRBV27 and TRBJ2-6, with D maybe TRBD2 (6 bases). V shed 0 bases and J shed 4 bases, with 25 bases lying between them. The length of the CDR3 is 21 residues. The germline V gene encodes CDR1 MNHEY and CDR2 SMNVEV (reference sequence). The DNA of the CDR3 is TGTGCCAGCAGTTTATCGCCCCTCCGGAGGGGTCTACTCTTGGGGGCCAACGTCCTGACTTTC. Translated, it gives CASSLSPLRRGLLLGANVLTF.

Only a few counts were recorded for this clonotype. The chain uses TRBV7-3 and TRBJ2-7; weak D call: TRBD2 (6 bases). V lost 5 bases and J 3 bases, leaving 17 bases between the germline ends. CDR1 is SGHTA, CDR2 FQGTGA, per germline. The CDR3 contains 15 residues. CDR3 in DNA: TGTGCCAGCAGCCCCGTAGCGGTACCCTACTACGAGCAGTACTTC. This encodes CASSPVAVPYYEQYF.

The V and J genes are TRBV4-3 and TRBJ1-4; 7 positions match TRBD1. Germline V gene lookup returns CDR1 LGHNA and CDR2 YSLEER. CDR3 length equals 18 residues. J gave up 0 bases and V 4 bases, and 11 bases lay outside the gene matches. The CDR3 sequence: CASSPQRGPLPTNEKLFF. CDR3 DNA sequence: TGCGCCAGCAGCCCCCAAAGGGGGCCCCTTCCAACTAATGAAAAACTGTTTTTT.